This TCR beta chain was observed in a study of beta chain features in type 1 diabetes. In the study overall: On cell yields, gender and age, patients and healthy donors were similar. Study-wide findings and caveats: Compared with healthy donors, patients appeared to share more similar naive, central memory and regulatory TCRB repertoires.

Sequencing targeted expressed TCRB transcripts, as all isolated RNA had been reverse transcribed. This table comes from immunoSEQ multiplex PCR, and its TCRdb copy is limited to in-frame clones, with some not included. The table has around 280,000 clones, approximately 8.1% seen once. Looked up from germline, CDR1 is SGHTA and CDR2 is FQGNSA. This CDR3 contains 16 residues. Trimming left V 2 bases short and J 2 bases short, with 14 bases between. Turning to this clone: Antigen specificity is unknown.

Sequenced input: central memory CD4+ T cells from blood. This clonotype was obtained from a woman between 18 and 29 years old in good health. The gene calls are TRBV7-2 and TRBJ2-3; the D call may be TRBD1 or TRBD2 (5 bases each). The DNA for the CDR3 is TGTGCCAGCAGCTTAATTGTGGGACGGAACACAGATACGCAGTATTTT. This gives the protein CASSLIVGRNTDTQYF.